This entry lists 30 T cell receptor beta chains sequenced from one sample in a study of human T cells and chemical hapten exposure (TCRdb year 2021). The library came from RACE. The sequencer was a NextSeq 500. TCRdb passed the public sequencing reads through fastp at Q25 and MiXCR, retaining productive beta sequences. Each CDR3 protein appears once, grouped with its most common genes and DNA. The sample contains about 82,000 distinct CDR3 sequences, 10% to 15% of them found a single time. In total, the top ten clones hold roughly 6% of the sample. The time point label, as the study defines it: patch test 3, about 24 weeks after DPC sensitization. The treatment or condition label, read with the paper, signifies: therapeutic diphenylcyclopropenone sensitization with weekly scalp DPC. The sequenced sample was whole blood, obtained in connection with sensitization to the hapten diphenylcyclopropenone (DPC). The receptors originated from a woman aged 45 to 65 with alopecia areata. Some clones in this sample may be carry-over from other donors' samples.

This clonotype turned up a few times. The chain recombines TRBV29-1 with TRBJ2-6, with D possibly matching TRBD2 (6 bases). V was clipped by 5 bases and J by 0 bases, with 11 bases between them. Germline V CDR1 and CDR2: SQVTM, ANQGSEA. The CDR3 runs to 15 residues. The CDR3 loop is CSVRGGVSGANVLTF. CDR3 in DNA: TGCAGCGTTAGGGGCGGGGTCTCTGGGGCCAACGTCCTGACTTTC. Based on the CDR3 plus reference TRBV29-1 and TRBJ2-6, the full variable domain is SAVISQKPSRDICQRGTSLTIQCQVDSQVTMMFWYRQQPGQSLTLIATANQGSEATYESGFVIDKFPISRPNLTFSTLTVSNMSPEDSSIYLCSVRGGVSGANVLTFGAGSRLTVL.

This clonotype was seen a handful of times. CDR3 nucleotides: TGCAGTGCTAGAGGACCGGGACGAGAAATCCATGGCTACACCTTC. This gives the protein CSARGPGREIHGYTF. The chain couples TRBV20-1 to TRBJ1-2; D possibly corresponds to TRBD1 (5 bases). The CDR3 consists of 15 residues. The germline V and J ends were trimmed by 1 base and 6 bases, with 18 bases remaining between them. Germline values: CDR1 DFQATT, CDR2 SNEGSKA (reference sequence).

In this sample, this clonotype turned up a few times. The gene calls are TRBV11-1 and TRBJ2-1; TRBD1 aligns across 9 bases. The CDR3 consists of 15 residues. The germline V gene has CDR1 SGHAT and CDR2 FQDESV (reference sequence). V lost 6 bases, J lost 2 bases, and 5 bases stayed unmatched. CDR3 region: CASRAGTGTYNEQFF. The CDR3 nucleotides read TGTGCCAGCAGAGCCGGGACAGGGACCTACAATGAGCAGTTCTTC. Variable domain in full (rest from reference TRBV11-1 and TRBJ2-1): EAEVAQSPRYKITEKSQAVAFWCDPISGHATLYWYRQILGQGPELLVQFQDESVVDDSQLPKDRFSAERLKGVDSTLKIQPAELGDSAMYLCASRAGTGTYNEQFFGPGTRLTVL.

This clonotype was seen at least ten times. The V gene is TRBV11-1, the J gene TRBJ2-7; TRBD1 agrees at 7 bases. CDR1 and CDR2 (germline): SGHAT, FQDESV (reference sequence). The CDR3 consists of 15 residues. The junction had 4 bases not matched to a gene; V was cut back by 1 base and J by 1 base. The CDR3 DNA follows: TGTGCCAGCAGCTTAGAGGGACAGTCATCCTACGAGCAGTACTTC. It translates to CASSLEGQSSYEQYF.

V usage is TRBV5-5 and J usage is TRBJ2-7; TRBD2 matches 12 bases. J lost 2 bases, V lost 4 bases, and 13 bases had no gene match. There are 18 residues in the CDR3. Germline assignment: CDR1 SGHKS and CDR2 YYEKEE (reference sequence). The CDR3 nucleotides read TGTGCCAGCAGCCCTGGGACTAGCGGGTTGGGTCCCGCCTACGAGCAGTACTTC. It codes for CASSPGTSGLGPAYEQYF.

This clonotype was seen more than once but under ten times. The chain employs TRBV29-1 and TRBJ1-2; TRBD1 is a possible D gene (5 bases). With 6 bases removed from V and 5 bases from J, the gap between germline ends came to 13 bases. The CDR3 covers 12 residues. Germline values: CDR1 SQVTM, CDR2 ANQGSEA. The CDR3 DNA is TGCAGCGTGGGACGACACGATTATGGCTACACCTTC. Protein sequence: CSVGRHDYGYTF. The full variable domain, with the rest looked up from reference TRBV29-1 and TRBJ1-2, is SAVISQKPSRDICQRGTSLTIQCQVDSQVTMMFWYRQQPGQSLTLIATANQGSEATYESGFVIDKFPISRPNLTFSTLTVSNMSPEDSSIYLCSVGRHDYGYTFGSGTRLTVV.

This clonotype was observed a few times. The chain links TRBV28 to TRBJ2-7; D gene uncertain. With 5 bases removed from V and 3 bases from J, the gap between germline ends came to 2 bases. Germline values: CDR1 MDHEN, CDR2 SYDVKM. There are 10 residues in the CDR3. CDR3 protein: CASSGYEQYF. In DNA form, the CDR3 reads TGTGCCAGCAGTGGCTACGAGCAGTACTTC.

This clonotype was detected a few times. V and J are TRBV15 and TRBJ1-5; D gene unclear. This CDR3 has 17 amino acids. V lost 0 bases and J 0 bases, leaving 12 bases between the germline ends. Germline CDR1 is LNHNV and CDR2 is YYDKDF (reference sequence). In nucleotides, the CDR3 is TGTGCCACCAGCAGAGATCTGGGCAGCTATAGCAATCAGCCCCAGCATTTT. Translation: CATSRDLGSYSNQPQHF.

This clonotype was picked up many times. The chain employs TRBV29-1 and TRBJ1-1; D gene ambiguous. The CDR3 sequence is 13 residues long. Per the germline V gene, CDR1 is SQVTM and CDR2 is ANQGSEA. V was cut by 8 bases and J by 0 bases, with 13 bases left in between. This chain's CDR3 is CSSRGRMNTEAFF. CDR3 sequence (DNA): TGCAGCTCAAGAGGCAGGATGAACACTGAAGCTTTCTTT.

This clonotype was found many times. The gene calls are TRBV29-1 and TRBJ1-1, with D perhaps TRBD1 (5 bases). The CDR3 length is 13 residues. Per the germline V gene, CDR1 is SQVTM and CDR2 is ANQGSEA. Trimming took 1 base from V and 5 from J, leaving 11 bases between them. This chain's CDR3 is CSVEVGGGTEAFF. In DNA, the CDR3 is TGCAGCGTTGAAGTGGGTGGGGGGACTGAAGCTTTCTTT.

V and J are TRBV29-1 and TRBJ1-1; no definite D call. The germline V gene encodes CDR1 SQVTM and CDR2 ANQGSEA. There are 14 residues in the CDR3. V was trimmed by 6 bases and J by 1 base, leaving 15 bases between them. The CDR3 region is CSVGPRMRNTEAFF. CDR3 sequence (DNA): TGCAGCGTGGGCCCCCGTATGAGGAACACTGAAGCTTTCTTT. The full variable domain, completed using reference TRBV29-1 and TRBJ1-1, is SAVISQKPSRDICQRGTSLTIQCQVDSQVTMMFWYRQQPGQSLTLIATANQGSEATYESGFVIDKFPISRPNLTFSTLTVSNMSPEDSSIYLCSVGPRMRNTEAFFGQGTRLTVV.

This clonotype was observed a few times. This sequence joins TRBV30 and TRBJ1-2, with 9 bases identical to TRBD1. V was pared by 3 bases and J by 6 bases, with 11 bases of the junction left unmatched. Germline CDR1 and CDR2: GTSNPN and SVGIG (reference sequence). This CDR3 has 15 residues. CDR3 residues: CAWRETQGAEDGYTF. In DNA, the CDR3 is TGTGCCTGGAGAGAAACACAGGGGGCGGAGGATGGCTACACCTTC. Full variable domain (outside the CDR3, taken from reference TRBV30 and TRBJ1-2): SQTIHQWPATLVQPVGSPLSLECTVEGTSNPNLYWYRQAAGRGLQLLFYSVGIGQISSEVPQNLSASRPQDRQFILSSKKLLLSDSGFYLCAWRETQGAEDGYTFGSGTRLTVV.

The chain combines TRBV28 with TRBJ2-1; 8 nucleotides agree with TRBD2. The trim removed 3 bases at V and 1 base at J, leaving 8 bases unmatched. The CDR3 is 17 residues long. Germline CDR1 MDHEN, CDR2 SYDVKM. In DNA, the CDR3 is TGTGCCAGCAGTTTGGGTCCCGGGAGGGCTTCCTACAATGAGCAGTTCTTC. Translation gives CASSLGPGRASYNEQFF.

This clonotype was recorded a few times. The rearrangement uses TRBV24-1 and TRBJ2-7; 9 nucleotides align to TRBD1. The CDR3 is made up of 16 amino acids. Germline CDR1 reads KGHDR; CDR2 reads SFDVKD. With V trimmed by 4 bases and J by 4 bases, 10 bases remained unmatched. The CDR3 DNA follows: TGTGCCACCAGTGACCCCGGGACAGGGAGGAGATACGAGCAGTACTTC. Translation: CATSDPGTGRRYEQYF.

This clonotype has only a few counts. The chain carries TRBV7-2 and TRBJ2-3, with a weak D call TRBD2 (6 bases). CDR1 SGHTA and CDR2 FQGNSA come from the germline V gene. V was pared by 4 bases and J by 4 bases, with 18 bases between. CDR3 size: 16 residues. The CDR3 DNA reads as TGTGCCAGCAGCTCCCAGGGAGGCGGCGTCCCAGATACGCAGTATTTT. This sequence encodes CASSSQGGGVPDTQYF.

The sample holds many counts of this clonotype. The rearrangement links TRBV3-1 to TRBJ2-7; no firm D call. The CDR3 runs to 15 residues. The germline V gene encodes CDR1 LGHDT and CDR2 YNNKEL (reference sequence). V was pared by 5 bases and J by 5 bases, with 19 bases between. The CDR3 DNA reads as TGTGCCAGCAGCTCCCAAGGGATGGGGTTTAACGAGCAGTACTTC. Residues: CASSSQGMGFNEQYF.

On this clonotype: A much bigger clone sits one base away, suggesting this may be a read error. V and J are TRBV20-1 and TRBJ2-7; TRBD1 matches at 7 bases. Looked up from germline, CDR1 is DFQATT and CDR2 is SNEGSKA (reference sequence). The CDR3 consists of 13 residues. CDR3 sequence reads: CSARTGVWDERYF. CDR3 sequence (DNA): TGCAGTGCTCGTACAGGGGTCTGGGACGAGCGGTACTTC.

This clonotype was observed many times. DNA of the CDR3: TGTGCCAGCAGTGAGGGGCGGTATAATTCACCCCTCCACTTT. This encodes CASSEGRYNSPLHF. The gene calls are TRBV2 and TRBJ1-6, with D perhaps matching TRBD1 (5 bases). With 3 bases removed from V and 4 bases from J, the gap between germline ends came to 7 bases. The length of the CDR3 is 14 residues. Germline lookup yields CDR1 SNHLY and CDR2 FYNNEI.

The V gene is TRBV5-1, the J gene TRBJ2-7; no clear D gene. Trimming stripped 0 bases from V and 0 bases from J, with 10 bases between. The CDR3 extends over 15 amino acids. Germline assignment: CDR1 SGHRS and CDR2 YFSETQ. The CDR3 sequence is CASSLDSASSYEQYF. In DNA, the CDR3 is TGCGCCAGCAGCTTGGATTCAGCCAGCTCCTACGAGCAGTACTTC.

This clonotype was detected ten times or more. V gene TRBV20-1 combines with J gene TRBJ1-4; 9 positions match TRBD1. V shed 4 bases and J 8 bases; nucleotides not matched to a gene: 8. The CDR3 spans 14 residues. The V gene's germline CDR1 is DFQATT and CDR2 SNEGSKA (reference sequence). In DNA form, the CDR3 reads TGCAGTGCTACCCGGACAGGGGTGAAAGAAAAACTGTTTTTT. As protein: CSATRTGVKEKLFF.

V is TRBV18 and J is TRBJ1-1; D is possibly TRBD1 (6 bases). Trimming left V 1 base short and J 8 bases short, with 11 bases between. Germline V gene sequence: CDR1 KGHSH, CDR2 LQKENI. The length of the CDR3 is 13 residues. The CDR3 DNA follows: TGTGCCAGCTCACCACTCGGGGGCAGGGAAGCTTTCTTT. This sequence encodes CASSPLGGREAFF.

This clonotype was seen repeatedly, ten times or more. This chain connects TRBV27 to TRBJ1-1; 9 nucleotides agree with TRBD1. Germline V lookup: CDR1 MNHEY, CDR2 SMNVEV (reference sequence). The CDR3 loop spans 15 amino acids. The J segment lost 5 bases and the V segment lost 5 bases, leaving 9 bases of the junction unmatched. CDR3 nucleotides: TGTGCCAGCAGTCCCCGGACAGGGGTCGGGACTGAAGCTTTCTTT. This sequence encodes CASSPRTGVGTEAFF.

V usage is TRBV19 and J usage is TRBJ2-1; D is possibly TRBD2 (6 bases). The V gene's germline CDR1 is LNHDA and CDR2 SQIVND (reference sequence). The CDR3 length is 16 residues. Between the trimmed V and J ends, which lost 6 bases and 8 bases, there was a span of 23 bases. The CDR3 DNA reads TGTGCCAGTAGACTAACGAGCGGGCCGGGGGTGCATGAGCAGTTCTTC. Protein: CASRLTSGPGVHEQFF.

V is TRBV10-3 and J is TRBJ2-7, with 10 nucleotides matching TRBD2. Per germline, CDR1 ENHRY and CDR2 SYGVKD. V lost 2 bases to trimming and J lost 6 bases; unmatched junction nucleotides: 7. The CDR3 extends over 15 amino acids. CDR3 in amino acids: CAISELASGSGEQYF. CDR3 in DNA: TGTGCCATCAGTGAGCTTGCTAGCGGGAGTGGCGAGCAGTACTTC.

There are a few counts of this clonotype. This rearrangement joins TRBV20-1 to TRBJ2-1; the match to TRBD1 covers 9 bases. Germline-derived CDR1 and CDR2 are DFQATT and SNEGSKA (reference sequence). This CDR3 is built from 18 residues. Trimming took 5 bases from V and 5 from J; bases not matched to a gene: 19. The DNA for the CDR3 is TGCAGTGCTCCAGGGGAGACAGGGGGGAGCCTTCGGGACAATGAGCAGTTCTTC. Its translation: CSAPGETGGSLRDNEQFF.

This clonotype occurred a few times. The chain uses TRBV11-2 and TRBJ2-2; D ambiguous. Trimming pared 1 base from V and 4 bases from J, leaving 16 bases between. This CDR3 contains 17 residues. In germline, CDR1 is SGHAT, CDR2 FQNNGV. The CDR3, as DNA: TGTGCCAGCAGCTTAGGGTCTCCGAGACAACGCACCGGGGAGCTGTTTTTT. This sequence encodes CASSLGSPRQRTGELFF. Supplemented by reference TRBV11-2 and TRBJ2-2, the full variable domain reads EAGVAQSPRYKIIEKRQSVAFWCNPISGHATLYWYQQILGQGPKLLIQFQNNGVVDDSQLPKDRFSAERLKGVDSTLKIQPAKLEDSAVYLCASSLGSPRQRTGELFFGEGSRLTVL.

CDR3 amino acids: CASSEVNFDEQFF. Here the CDR3 DNA reads TGTGCCAGCAGTGAAGTGAATTTCGATGAGCAGTTCTTC. This rearrangement joins TRBV6-1 to TRBJ2-1; D is unresolved. V was clipped by 1 base and J by 8 bases, with 9 bases between them. This CDR3 is 13 amino acids long. Germline V lookup: CDR1 MNHNS, CDR2 SASEGT.

Written as DNA, the CDR3 is TGCGCCAGCGGCCAATCGGTTTCCTACAATGAGCAGTTCTTC. It encodes CASGQSVSYNEQFF. The J gene is TRBJ2-1, the V gene TRBV10-2; D not certain. The germline CDR1 and CDR2 sequences are WSHSY and SAAADI. This CDR3 is built from 14 residues. Trimming took off 8 bases at V and 1 base at J, with 12 bases between the two ends.

V gene TRBV7-9 combines with J gene TRBJ1-1; no reliable D call. The germline CDR1 and CDR2 sequences are SEHNR and FQNEAQ (reference sequence). The CDR3 contains 14 residues. The V end was cut by 2 bases, the J end by 2 bases, with 9 bases between. The DNA for the CDR3 is TGTGCCAGCAGCTTACTTTTACTAAACACTGAAGCTTTCTTT. Protein: CASSLLLLNTEAFF.

This clonotype appeared a few times. The CDR3 nucleotides are TGTGCCATCAGCGAACTGTACGAGCAGTACTTC. Translation gives CAISELYEQYF. The gene calls are TRBV10-3 and TRBJ2-7; D unclear. Trimming left V 6 bases short and J 4 bases short, with 7 bases between. The germline V gene encodes CDR1 ENHRY and CDR2 SYGVKD. The CDR3 has 11 amino acids.